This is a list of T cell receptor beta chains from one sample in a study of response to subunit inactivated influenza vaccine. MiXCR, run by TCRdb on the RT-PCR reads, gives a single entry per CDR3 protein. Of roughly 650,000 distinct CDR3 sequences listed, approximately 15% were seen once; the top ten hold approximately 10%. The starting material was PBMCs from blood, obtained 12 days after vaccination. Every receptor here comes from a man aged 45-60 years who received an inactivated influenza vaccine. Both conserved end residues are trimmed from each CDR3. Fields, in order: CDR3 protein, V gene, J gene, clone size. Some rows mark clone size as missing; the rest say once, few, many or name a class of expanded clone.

CDR3aa: ASSFRQGVGKNIQY; v_gene: TRBV11-2; j_gene: TRBJ2-4; abundance: few
CDR3aa: ASSHRAPIGEQF; v_gene: TRBV4-1; j_gene: TRBJ2-1; abundance: few
CDR3aa: ASGHRNQETQY; v_gene: TRBV12-3/TRBV12-4; j_gene: TRBJ2-5; abundance: -
CDR3aa: ASSLEEGSYEQY; v_gene: TRBV5-1; j_gene: TRBJ2-7; abundance: few
CDR3aa: ASSVDVSSGNTIY; v_gene: TRBV9; j_gene: TRBJ1-3; abundance: few
CDR3aa: ASSHLQGNEQF; v_gene: TRBV5-1; j_gene: TRBJ2-1; abundance: -
CDR3aa: ASSEDSSYGYT; v_gene: TRBV14; j_gene: TRBJ1-2; abundance: -
CDR3aa: ASSLETGGGNTIY; v_gene: TRBV5-1; j_gene: TRBJ1-3; abundance: many
CDR3aa: ASSFALAGGFTGELF; v_gene: TRBV7-9; j_gene: TRBJ2-2; abundance: -
CDR3aa: ASSLGGSFGNEQF; v_gene: TRBV11-3; j_gene: TRBJ2-1; abundance: -
CDR3aa: SLRLARDTQY; v_gene: TRBV29-1; j_gene: TRBJ2-3; abundance: many
CDR3aa: SVDGGGEQY; v_gene: TRBV29-1; j_gene: TRBJ2-7; abundance: few
CDR3aa: ASSFLGAVDTQY; v_gene: TRBV27; j_gene: TRBJ2-3; abundance: -
CDR3aa: ASSSQGQLSSGNTIY; v_gene: TRBV7-2; j_gene: TRBJ1-3; abundance: few
CDR3aa: ASSGAGQTYEQY; v_gene: TRBV5-1; j_gene: TRBJ2-7; abundance: few
CDR3aa: ASSLVVGVSYEQY; v_gene: TRBV5-1; j_gene: TRBJ2-7; abundance: few
CDR3aa: SVAFGSGGTGELF; v_gene: TRBV29-1; j_gene: TRBJ2-2; abundance: few
CDR3aa: SAIRRGGETQY; v_gene: TRBV20-1; j_gene: TRBJ2-5; abundance: few
CDR3aa: AISEPPQEQY; v_gene: TRBV10-3; j_gene: TRBJ2-7; abundance: -
CDR3aa: ASTPVVGELF; v_gene: TRBV12-3/TRBV12-4; j_gene: TRBJ2-2; abundance: few
CDR3aa: AISDSIRGIGYT; v_gene: TRBV10-3; j_gene: TRBJ1-2; abundance: -
CDR3aa: ATSDPTLRGSTDTQY; v_gene: TRBV24-1; j_gene: TRBJ2-3; abundance: -
CDR3aa: ATSRDLRVPEQF; v_gene: TRBV15; j_gene: TRBJ2-1; abundance: few
CDR3aa: ASSWLAGGTDTQY; v_gene: TRBV5-1; j_gene: TRBJ2-3; abundance: few
CDR3aa: SAPLPGLRTDTQY; v_gene: TRBV20-1; j_gene: TRBJ2-3; abundance: few
CDR3aa: ASSFTSGPVEQF; v_gene: TRBV7-2; j_gene: TRBJ2-1; abundance: few
CDR3aa: ASSAPDRTIRTDTQY; v_gene: TRBV9; j_gene: TRBJ2-3; abundance: few
CDR3aa: ASSLREATQY; v_gene: TRBV6-2/TRBV6-3; j_gene: TRBJ2-5; abundance: many
CDR3aa: AISRTSGLSYNEQF; v_gene: TRBV10-3; j_gene: TRBJ2-1; abundance: few
CDR3aa: ASEAVADSPLH; v_gene: TRBV6-1; j_gene: TRBJ1-6; abundance: -
CDR3aa: ASSPNSGRKTGELF; v_gene: TRBV14; j_gene: TRBJ2-2; abundance: -
CDR3aa: ASRPRDLWADTQY; v_gene: TRBV12-3/TRBV12-4; j_gene: TRBJ2-3; abundance: -
CDR3aa: AISESKGALNQPQH; v_gene: TRBV10-3; j_gene: TRBJ1-5; abundance: -
CDR3aa: ASSLGQGGYYEQY; v_gene: TRBV5-5; j_gene: TRBJ2-7; abundance: few
CDR3aa: ASSQDQQRNYNEQF; v_gene: TRBV4-3; j_gene: TRBJ2-1; abundance: few
CDR3aa: ASSLSFMTPQH; v_gene: TRBV12-3/TRBV12-4; j_gene: TRBJ1-5; abundance: few
CDR3aa: ASSHLRNQPQH; v_gene: TRBV4-1; j_gene: TRBJ1-5; abundance: few
CDR3aa: ASSTSGQAEQETQY; v_gene: TRBV21-1; j_gene: TRBJ2-5; abundance: -
CDR3aa: ASSSDPTLTDTQY; v_gene: TRBV7-6; j_gene: TRBJ2-3; abundance: few
CDR3aa: ASSGDRGRSYGYT; v_gene: TRBV25-1; j_gene: TRBJ1-2; abundance: few
CDR3aa: ASSQTTSPGTQY; v_gene: TRBV3-1; j_gene: TRBJ2-5; abundance: few
CDR3aa: ASSLWGDTSETQY; v_gene: TRBV5-1; j_gene: TRBJ2-5; abundance: few
CDR3aa: ASRRLAGGPSTPPDTQY; v_gene: TRBV28; j_gene: TRBJ2-3; abundance: few
CDR3aa: ASKIGGQETQY; v_gene: TRBV6-2/TRBV6-3; j_gene: TRBJ2-5; abundance: few
CDR3aa: ASSLYMDKPYEQY; v_gene: TRBV28; j_gene: TRBJ2-7; abundance: -
CDR3aa: ASSLASGRRNEQF; v_gene: TRBV7-9; j_gene: TRBJ2-1; abundance: -
CDR3aa: ASSYSPSQSEAF; v_gene: TRBV6-5; j_gene: TRBJ1-1; abundance: many
CDR3aa: ASSYSIGGNQPQH; v_gene: TRBV6-7; j_gene: TRBJ1-5; abundance: few
CDR3aa: AISESLGQGTEAF; v_gene: TRBV10-3; j_gene: TRBJ1-1; abundance: -
CDR3aa: ASSPRTSRREQY; v_gene: TRBV3-1; j_gene: TRBJ2-7; abundance: -
CDR3aa: ASSLVPRKNTGELF; v_gene: TRBV7-9; j_gene: TRBJ2-2; abundance: -
CDR3aa: ASSFRASASQPQH; v_gene: TRBV5-5; j_gene: TRBJ1-5; abundance: -
CDR3aa: ASSPPGSGANVLT; v_gene: TRBV5-1; j_gene: TRBJ2-6; abundance: -
CDR3aa: AISEGTGVSPLH; v_gene: TRBV10-3; j_gene: TRBJ1-6; abundance: -
CDR3aa: SVGFGQSSYEQY; v_gene: TRBV29-1; j_gene: TRBJ2-7; abundance: few
CDR3aa: SASLGLNTEAF; v_gene: TRBV20-1; j_gene: TRBJ1-1; abundance: few
CDR3aa: ATSAGGSSDTQY; v_gene: TRBV7-3; j_gene: TRBJ2-3; abundance: -
CDR3aa: ASSREGQFYEQY; v_gene: TRBV3-1; j_gene: TRBJ2-7; abundance: few